This T cell receptor (beta chain) appears in the sequencing data of a study of OX40 agonist ivuxolimab in advanced cancers. Sequencing used immunoSEQ multiplex PCR; TCRdb keeps in-frame clones, though not all of them. The sample holds 65,000 to 90,000 clones, roughly four fifths seen once. This clone was recorded a few times. Germline V gene lookup returns CDR1 MNHNS and CDR2 SASEGT. The CDR3 sequence is 16 residues long. V shed 4 bases and J shed 5 bases, with 21 bases lying between them. The source was CD4+ or CD8+ T cells sorted from blood, collected in a trial of the OX40 agonist ivuxolimab. V usage is TRBV6-1 and J usage is TRBJ2-7, with a tentative D call TRBD2 (6 bases). The clonotype comes from an adult with an advanced solid tumor such as melanoma, head and neck, liver or kidney cancer. This CDR3 is CASSVTITGRGNEQYF. The DNA for the CDR3 is TGTGCCAGCAGTGTCACAATAACCGGCCGGGGGAACGAGCAGTACTTC.